This TCR beta chain was identified in a study of shared clonotypes between healthy human individuals. Study-wide background: There were three CD4 naive, three CD4 memory, two CD8 naive and one CD8 memory plates per donor.

The data were produced by immunoSEQ multiplex PCR, yet TCRdb's version contains in-frame clones alone and is incomplete. The table includes some 2.1 million clones, about 95% detected once. Naive CD8 cells, CD45RO-negative and positively selected for CCR7, excluded terminally differentiated effector memory CD45RA+ cells. The sample consisted of naive CD8+ T cells sorted from blood. The origin of this receptor is a man between 18 and 35 years old in good health.

The CDR3 region is CASGGQEIPYEQYF. CDR3 sequence (DNA): TGCGCCAGTGGCGGACAGGAGATACCCTACGAGCAGTACTTC. This rearrangement joins TRBV10-2 to TRBJ2-7; the match to TRBD1 covers 7 bases. The germline V gene has CDR1 WSHSY and CDR2 SAAADI. V lost 9 bases and J lost 2; bases outside the gene matches: 10. CDR3 length equals 14 residues.